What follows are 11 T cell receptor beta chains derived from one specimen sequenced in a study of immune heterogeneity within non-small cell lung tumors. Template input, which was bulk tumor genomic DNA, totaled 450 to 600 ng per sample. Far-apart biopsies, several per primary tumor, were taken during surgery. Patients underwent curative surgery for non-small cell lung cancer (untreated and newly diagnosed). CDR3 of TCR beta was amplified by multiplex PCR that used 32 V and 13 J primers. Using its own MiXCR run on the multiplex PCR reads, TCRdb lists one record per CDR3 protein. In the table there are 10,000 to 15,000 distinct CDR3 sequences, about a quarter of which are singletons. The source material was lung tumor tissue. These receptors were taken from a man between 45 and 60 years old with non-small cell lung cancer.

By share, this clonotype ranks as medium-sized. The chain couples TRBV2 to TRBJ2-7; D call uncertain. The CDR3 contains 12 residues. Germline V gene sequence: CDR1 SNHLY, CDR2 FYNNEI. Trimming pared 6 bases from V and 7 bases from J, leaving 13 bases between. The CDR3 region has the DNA TGTGCCAGCAGACCCGGGCTTGGGGAGCAGTACTTC. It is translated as CASRPGLGEQYF.

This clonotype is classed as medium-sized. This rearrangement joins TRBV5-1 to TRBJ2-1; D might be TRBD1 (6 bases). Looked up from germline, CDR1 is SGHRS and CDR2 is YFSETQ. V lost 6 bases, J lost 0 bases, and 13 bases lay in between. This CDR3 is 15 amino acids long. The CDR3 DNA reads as TGCGCCAGCACCAAAAGGGACAACTCCTACAATGAGCAGTTCTTC. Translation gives CASTKRDNSYNEQFF.

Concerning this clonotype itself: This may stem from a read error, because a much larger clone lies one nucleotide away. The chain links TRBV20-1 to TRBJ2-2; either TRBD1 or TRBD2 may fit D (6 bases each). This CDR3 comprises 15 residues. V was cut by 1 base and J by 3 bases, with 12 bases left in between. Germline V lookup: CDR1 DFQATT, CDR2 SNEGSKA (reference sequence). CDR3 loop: CSARGLEGDTGELFF. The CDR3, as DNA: TGCAGTGCTAGAGGACTAGAGGGGGACACCGGGGAGCTGTTTTTT.

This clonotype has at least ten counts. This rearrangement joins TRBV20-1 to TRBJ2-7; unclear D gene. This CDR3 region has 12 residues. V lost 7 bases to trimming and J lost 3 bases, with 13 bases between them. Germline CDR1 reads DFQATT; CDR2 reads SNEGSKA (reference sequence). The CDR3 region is CSVRALDYEQYF. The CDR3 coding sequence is TGCAGTGTCCGGGCCCTAGACTACGAGCAGTACTTC.

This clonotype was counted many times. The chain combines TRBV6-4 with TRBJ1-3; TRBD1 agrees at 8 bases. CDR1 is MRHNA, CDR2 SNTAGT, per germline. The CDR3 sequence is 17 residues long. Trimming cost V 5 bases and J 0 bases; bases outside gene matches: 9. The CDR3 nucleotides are TGTGCCAGCAGTACGGGACAGGCCGATCTCTCTGGAAACACCATATATTTT. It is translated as CASSTGQADLSGNTIYF.

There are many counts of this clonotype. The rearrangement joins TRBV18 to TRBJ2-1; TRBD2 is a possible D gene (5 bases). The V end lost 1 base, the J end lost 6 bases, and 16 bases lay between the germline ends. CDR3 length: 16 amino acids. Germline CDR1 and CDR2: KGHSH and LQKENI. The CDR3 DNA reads TGTGCCAGCTCACCACAGCGGAGGACTCTTTCCAATGAGCAGTTCTTC. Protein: CASSPQRRTLSNEQFF. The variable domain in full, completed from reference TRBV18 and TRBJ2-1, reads NAGVMQNPRHLVRRRGQEARLRCSPMKGHSHVYWYRQLPEEGLKFMVYLQKENIIDESGMPKERFSAEFPKEGPSILRIQQVVRGDSAAYFCASSPQRRTLSNEQFFGPGTRLTVL.

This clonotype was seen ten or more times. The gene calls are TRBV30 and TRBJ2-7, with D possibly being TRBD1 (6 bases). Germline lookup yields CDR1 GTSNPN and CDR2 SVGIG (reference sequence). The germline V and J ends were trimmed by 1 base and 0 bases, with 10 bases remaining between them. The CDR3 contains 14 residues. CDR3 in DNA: TGTGCCTGGAGTGGGGACATACTCTCCTACGAGCAGTACTTC. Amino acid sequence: CAWSGDILSYEQYF.

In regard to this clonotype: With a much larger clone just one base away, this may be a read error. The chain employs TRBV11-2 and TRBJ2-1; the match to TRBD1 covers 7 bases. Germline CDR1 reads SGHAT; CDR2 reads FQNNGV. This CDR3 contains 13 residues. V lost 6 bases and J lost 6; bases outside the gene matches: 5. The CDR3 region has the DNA TGTGCCAGCAGACTCGACAGGGTCAATGAGCAGTTCTTC. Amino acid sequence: CASRLDRVNEQFF.

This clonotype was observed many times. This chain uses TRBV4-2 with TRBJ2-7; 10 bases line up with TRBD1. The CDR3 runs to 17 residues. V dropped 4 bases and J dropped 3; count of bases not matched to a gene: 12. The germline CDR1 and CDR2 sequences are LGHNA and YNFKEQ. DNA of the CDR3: TGTGCCAGCAGCCGAGACTTTAACCGGGACAGGGGCTACGAGCAGTACTTC. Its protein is CASSRDFNRDRGYEQYF.

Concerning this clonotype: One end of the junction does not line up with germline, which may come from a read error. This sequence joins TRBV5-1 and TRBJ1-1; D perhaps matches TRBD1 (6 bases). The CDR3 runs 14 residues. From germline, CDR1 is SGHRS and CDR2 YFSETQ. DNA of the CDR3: TGCGCCAGCAGCTTAGGGACACTGAACACTAAAGCTTTCTTT. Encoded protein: CASSLGTLNTKAFF. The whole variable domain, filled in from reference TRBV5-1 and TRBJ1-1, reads KAGVTQTPRYLIKTRGQQVTLSCSPISGHRSVSWYQQTPGQGLQFLFEYFSETQRNKGNFPGRFSGRQFSNSRSEMNVSTLELGDSALYLCASSLGTLNTKAFFGQGTRLTVV.

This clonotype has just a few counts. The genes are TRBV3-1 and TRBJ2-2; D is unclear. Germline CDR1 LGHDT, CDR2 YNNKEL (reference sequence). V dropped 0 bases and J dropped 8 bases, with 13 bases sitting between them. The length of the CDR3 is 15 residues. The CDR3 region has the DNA TGTGCCAGCAGCCAAGATCCGCCTGGTAGAGGGGAGCTGTTTTTT. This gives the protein CASSQDPPGRGELFF.